The 13 T cell receptor beta chains below come from one sample, sequenced in a study of T cells after yellow fever vaccination (dated by TCRdb to 2018 to 2020). Explained via the paper, the treatment or condition label denotes: live attenuated yellow fever vaccine strain. The library was generated by 5' RACE. The reads were generated on an Illumina NovaSeq 6000. The public reads were run again by TCRdb, first through fastp at Q25 and then through MiXCR, and only productive beta chains were kept. Each CDR3 protein gets just one entry, which takes the most common genes and DNA from the rows behind it. In all, the sample holds about 58,000 distinct CDR3 sequences, and approximately 5.5% of those were seen once. Around 30% of the sample is taken by the ten largest. The source material was PBMCs, either bulk or a sorted T-cell subset (CD4+, CD8+, memory, or dextramer-sorted; not recorded which), sampled on the day of the yellow fever booster vaccination. Receptor source: a man aged 18 to 29 who received the YFV17D yellow fever vaccine.

This clonotype has a count of ten or more. The rearrangement joins TRBV7-9 to TRBJ1-2; 9 bases align to TRBD1. Germline-derived CDR1 and CDR2 are SEHNR and FQNEAQ (reference sequence). The CDR3 length is 14 residues. J lost 8 bases, V lost 5 bases, and 9 bases had no gene match. CDR3 residues: CASSTGQGVYGYTF. The CDR3 coding sequence is TGTGCCAGCAGCACGGGACAGGGAGTGTACGGCTACACCTTC.

The chain recombines TRBV4-3 with TRBJ2-2, with D possibly TRBD1 on 5 matching bases. Trimming took off 1 base at V and 6 bases at J, with 9 bases between the two ends. Germline V gives CDR1 LGHNA, CDR2 YSLEER. There are 14 residues in the CDR3. Written as DNA, the CDR3 is TGCGCCAGCAGCCAAGGGGCAGGGTCCGGGGAGCTGTTTTTT. Translating it yields CASSQGAGSGELFF.

There are many counts of this clonotype. This sequence joins TRBV12-3 or TRBV12-4 and TRBJ2-7; D gene uncertain. There are 12 residues in the CDR3. With 3 bases removed from V and 3 bases from J, the gap between germline ends came to 6 bases. CDR3 nucleotide sequence: TGTGCCAGCAGTTTTGGGTACTACGAGCAGTACTTC. Encoded protein: CASSFGYYEQYF.

This clonotype was seen repeatedly, ten times or more. The chain combines TRBV12-3 or TRBV12-4 with TRBJ2-7; possible D gene TRBD1, 7 bases. The CDR3 extends over 15 amino acids. Trimming removed 4 bases at V and 6 bases at J, with 19 bases between. CDR3 loop: CASSSQLEGAGEQYV. In DNA form, the CDR3 reads TGTGCCAGCAGTTCCCAATTGGAGGGGGCGGGCGAGCAGTACGTC.

J is TRBJ2-1 and V is TRBV15, with a tentative D call TRBD1 (6 bases). CDR1 is LNHNV and CDR2 is YYDKDF in the germline V gene (reference sequence). The CDR3 loop spans 14 amino acids. Trimming stripped 7 bases from V and 4 bases from J, with 14 bases between. The CDR3 nucleotides read TGTGCCACCAACGACAGGACGACTTACAATGAGCAGTTCTTC. Protein sequence: CATNDRTTYNEQFF. Looking up the rest from reference TRBV15 and TRBJ2-1 gives the full variable domain: DAMVIQNPRYQVTQFGKPVTLSCSQTLNHNVMYWYQQKSSQAPKLLFHYYDKDFNNEADTPDNFQSRRPNTSFCFLDIRSPGLGDTAMYLCATNDRTTYNEQFFGPGTRLTVL.

The genes are TRBV6-5 and TRBJ1-2, with D perhaps matching TRBD1 (5 bases). Trimming took 6 bases from V and 4 from J, leaving 27 bases between them. The CDR3 loop spans 18 amino acids. Germline V CDR1 and CDR2: MNHEY, SVGAGI. As DNA, the CDR3 is TGTGCCAGCAGCCTCCGTGGGGACCAGACTACAGGACGCTATGGCTACACCTTC. Translated, it gives CASSLRGDQTTGRYGYTF.

At least ten counts were recorded for this clonotype. The CDR3 bases are TGTGCCAGCAGTGAAGGCGGGGGTCCCAACGAGCAGTACTTC. It codes for CASSEGGGPNEQYF. The chain is built from TRBV6-1 and TRBJ2-7, with 7 nucleotides matching TRBD2. CDR3 length: 14 residues. J was trimmed by 5 bases and V by 1 base; bases with no gene match: 5. Germline V gene lookup returns CDR1 MNHNS and CDR2 SASEGT.

This clonotype was recorded at least ten times. The chain joins TRBV27 to TRBJ2-2, with no clear D. This CDR3 region has 14 residues. V dropped 5 bases and J dropped 4 bases, with 11 bases sitting between them. Germline V lookup: CDR1 MNHEY, CDR2 SMNVEV (reference sequence). For the CDR3, the DNA is TGTGCCAGCAGTCATAAGTCGGGCACCGGGGAGCTGTTTTTT. Protein product: CASSHKSGTGELFF.

Many counts were recorded for this clonotype. The CDR3 here is CASSMDTIGYTF. In DNA, the CDR3 is TGCGCCAGCAGCATGGACACCATTGGCTACACCTTC. The chain carries TRBV5-1 and TRBJ1-2, with a possible D match to TRBD1 (5 bases). V dropped 4 bases and J dropped 7 bases, with 11 bases sitting between them. Germline CDR1 and CDR2: SGHRS and YFSETQ. The CDR3 runs to 12 residues.

In DNA, the CDR3 is TGCAGTGCATCAGCGGGGAGCACAGATACGCAGTATTTT. Translated: CSASAGSTDTQYF. The chain is built from TRBV20-1 and TRBJ2-3; 7 bases line up with TRBD2. The CDR3 extends over 13 amino acids. Looked up from germline, CDR1 is DFQATT and CDR2 is SNEGSKA (reference sequence). Trimming cost V 6 bases and J 0 bases; bases outside gene matches: 3.

The chain links TRBV4-1 to TRBJ2-2; D is unresolved. V lost 3 bases, J lost 6 bases, and 5 bases lay in between. The CDR3 has 12 amino acids. CDR1 MGHRA and CDR2 YSYEKL come from the germline V gene. CDR3 sequence reads: CASSHEAGELFF. DNA of the CDR3: TGCGCCAGCAGCCATGAAGCCGGGGAGCTGTTTTTT.

In this sample, this clonotype turned up many times. The rearrangement uses TRBV5-1 and TRBJ2-1; the match to TRBD2 covers 7 bases. The CDR3 consists of 15 residues. Per the germline V gene, CDR1 is SGHRS and CDR2 is YFSETQ. Trimming cost V 4 bases and J 5 bases; bases outside gene matches: 9. The CDR3 sequence: CASSRGGSGDNEQFF. DNA for the CDR3: TGCGCCAGCAGCCGGGGCGGGAGCGGGGACAATGAGCAGTTCTTC.

Ten or more counts support this clonotype. The CDR3 DNA follows: TGCAGCGTTGATAAGAGAAACACTGAAGCTTTCTTT. It is translated as CSVDKRNTEAFF. This chain joins TRBV29-1 and TRBJ1-1, with D hard to call. Germline V CDR1 and CDR2: SQVTM, ANQGSEA. Between the trimmed V and J ends, which lost 3 bases and 2 bases, there was a span of 7 bases. This CDR3 has 12 residues. Full variable domain (remainder filled in from reference TRBV29-1 and TRBJ1-1): SAVISQKPSRDICQRGTSLTIQCQVDSQVTMMFWYRQQPGQSLTLIATANQGSEATYESGFVIDKFPISRPNLTFSTLTVSNMSPEDSSIYLCSVDKRNTEAFFGQGTRLTVV.